This TCR beta chain was retrieved from a study of CD8 T cells in Susac syndrome. Study-wide context: Patients with Susac syndrome were therapy-naive, treated with corticosteroids, or treated with intravenous immunoglobulin alone when blood was collected.

The CDR3 sequence is 14 residues long. V was pared by 5 bases and J by 3 bases, with 7 bases of the junction left unmatched. Looked up from germline, CDR1 is MNHEY and CDR2 is SMNVEV (reference sequence). Study results and limitations: Clonal expansion did not appear in Susac syndrome CD4+ T cell repertoires.

RNA was extracted with the RNeasy kit, and a quantity of about 0.45 to 1 ug was reverse transcribed using random hexamers. TCRdb passed the immunoSEQ multiplex PCR reads through MiXCR, listing each CDR3 protein once. The sample includes 100,000 or so distinct CDR3 sequences, roughly 94% of them seen just once. With respect to this clonotype: The antigen is unknown.

The clonotype comes from a human donor with Susac syndrome. The sample consisted of CD4+ T cells from PBMCs. The V and J genes are TRBV27 and TRBJ2-7, with TRBD1 matching over 7 bases. The CDR3 coding sequence is TGTGCCAGCAGTACAGGGGAAGTTCACTACGAGCAGTACTTC. Residues: CASSTGEVHYEQYF.